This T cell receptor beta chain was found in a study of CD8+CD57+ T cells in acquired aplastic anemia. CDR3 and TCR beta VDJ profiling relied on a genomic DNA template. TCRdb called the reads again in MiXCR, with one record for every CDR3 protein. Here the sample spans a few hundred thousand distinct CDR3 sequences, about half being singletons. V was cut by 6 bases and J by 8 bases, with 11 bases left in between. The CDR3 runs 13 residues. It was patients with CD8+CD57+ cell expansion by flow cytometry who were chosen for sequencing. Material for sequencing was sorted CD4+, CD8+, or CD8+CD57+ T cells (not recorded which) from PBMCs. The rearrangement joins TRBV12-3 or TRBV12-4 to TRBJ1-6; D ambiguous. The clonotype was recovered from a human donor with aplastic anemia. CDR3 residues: CASSFQFDSPLHF. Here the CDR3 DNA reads TGTGCCAGCAGCTTCCAATTTGATTCACCCCTCCACTTT.